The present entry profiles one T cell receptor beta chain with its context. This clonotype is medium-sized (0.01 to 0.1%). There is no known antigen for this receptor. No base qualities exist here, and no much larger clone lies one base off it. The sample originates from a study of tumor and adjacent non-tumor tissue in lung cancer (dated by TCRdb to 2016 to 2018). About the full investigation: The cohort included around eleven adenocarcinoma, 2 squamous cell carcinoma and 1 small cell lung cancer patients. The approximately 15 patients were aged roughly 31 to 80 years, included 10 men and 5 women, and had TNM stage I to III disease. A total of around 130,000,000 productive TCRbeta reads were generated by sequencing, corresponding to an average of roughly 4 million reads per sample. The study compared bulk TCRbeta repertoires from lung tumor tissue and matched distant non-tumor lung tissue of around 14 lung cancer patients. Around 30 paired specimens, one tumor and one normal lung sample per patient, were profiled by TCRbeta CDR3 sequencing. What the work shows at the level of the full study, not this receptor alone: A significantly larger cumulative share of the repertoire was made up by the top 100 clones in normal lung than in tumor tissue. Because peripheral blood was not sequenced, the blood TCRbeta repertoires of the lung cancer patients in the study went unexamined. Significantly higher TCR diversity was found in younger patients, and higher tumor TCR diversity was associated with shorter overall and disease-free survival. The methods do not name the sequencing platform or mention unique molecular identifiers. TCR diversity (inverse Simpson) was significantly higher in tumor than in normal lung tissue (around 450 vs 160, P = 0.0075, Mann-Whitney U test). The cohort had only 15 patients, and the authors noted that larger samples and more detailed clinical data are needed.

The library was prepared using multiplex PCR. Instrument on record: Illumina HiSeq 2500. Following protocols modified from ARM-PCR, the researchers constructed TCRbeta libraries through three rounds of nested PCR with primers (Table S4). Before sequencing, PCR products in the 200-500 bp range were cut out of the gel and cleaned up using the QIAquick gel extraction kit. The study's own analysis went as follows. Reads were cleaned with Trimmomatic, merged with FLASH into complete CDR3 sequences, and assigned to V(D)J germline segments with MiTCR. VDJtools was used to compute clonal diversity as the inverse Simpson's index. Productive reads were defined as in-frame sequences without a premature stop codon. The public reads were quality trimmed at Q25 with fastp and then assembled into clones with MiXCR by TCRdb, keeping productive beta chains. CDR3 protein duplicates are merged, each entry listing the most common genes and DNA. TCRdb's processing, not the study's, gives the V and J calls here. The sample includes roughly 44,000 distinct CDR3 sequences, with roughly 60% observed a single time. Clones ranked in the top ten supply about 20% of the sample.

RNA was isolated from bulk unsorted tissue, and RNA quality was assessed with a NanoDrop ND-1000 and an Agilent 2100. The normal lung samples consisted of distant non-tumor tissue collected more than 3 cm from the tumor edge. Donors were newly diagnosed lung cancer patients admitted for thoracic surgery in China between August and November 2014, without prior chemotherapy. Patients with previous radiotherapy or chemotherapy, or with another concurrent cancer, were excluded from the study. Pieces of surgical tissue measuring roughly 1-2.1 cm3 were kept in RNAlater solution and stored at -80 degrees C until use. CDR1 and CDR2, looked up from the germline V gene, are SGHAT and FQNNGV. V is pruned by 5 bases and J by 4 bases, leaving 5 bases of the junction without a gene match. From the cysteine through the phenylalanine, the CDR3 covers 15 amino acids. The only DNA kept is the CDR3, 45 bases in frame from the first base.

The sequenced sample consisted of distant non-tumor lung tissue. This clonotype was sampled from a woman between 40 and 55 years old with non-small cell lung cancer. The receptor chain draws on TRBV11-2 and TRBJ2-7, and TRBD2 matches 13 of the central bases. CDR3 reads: CASSTRTSGRYEQYF. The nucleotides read TGTGCCAGCAGCACTCGGACTAGCGGGAGATACGAGCAGTACTTC.